The present TCR beta chain was sequenced within a study of shared clonotypes between healthy human individuals. Study observations and caveats: In a handful of donors, roughly 5.2% of naive CD4 clonotypes appeared in common.

Comments on this clone: Its antigen remains unidentified.

TCRdb's copy holds only in-frame clones and misses some; the assay was immunoSEQ multiplex PCR. The sample gives 2 million to 2.5 million clones, 85% to 95% of which show up once; about 0.41% is in the top ten. This CDR3 is built from 13 residues. Looked up from germline, CDR1 is MDHEN and CDR2 is SYDVKM. Trimming took off 8 bases at V and 1 base at J, with 10 bases between the two ends. The TCR was taken from a man younger than 35 in good health. Some clones in this sample may be carry-over from other donors' samples. The sequenced sample was naive CD4+ T cells from PBMCs. The subset denotes: CD45RA+ positively selected. This chain joins TRBV28 and TRBJ2-3; D might be TRBD2 (5 bases). CDR3 protein: CASQLRGTDTQYF. In DNA, the CDR3 is TGTGCCAGCCAGTTGAGGGGCACAGATACGCAGTATTTT.